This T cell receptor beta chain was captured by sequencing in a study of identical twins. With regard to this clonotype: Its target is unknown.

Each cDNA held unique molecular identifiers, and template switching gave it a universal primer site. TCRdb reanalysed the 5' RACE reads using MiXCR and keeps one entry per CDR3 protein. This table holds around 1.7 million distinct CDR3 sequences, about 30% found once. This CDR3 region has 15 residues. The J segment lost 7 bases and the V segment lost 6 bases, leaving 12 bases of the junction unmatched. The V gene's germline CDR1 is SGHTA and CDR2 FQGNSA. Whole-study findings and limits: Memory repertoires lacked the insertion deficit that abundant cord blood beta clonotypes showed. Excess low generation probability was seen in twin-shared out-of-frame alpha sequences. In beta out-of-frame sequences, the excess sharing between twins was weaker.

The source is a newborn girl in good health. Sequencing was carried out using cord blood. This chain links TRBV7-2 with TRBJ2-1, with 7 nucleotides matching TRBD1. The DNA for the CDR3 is TGTGCCAGCAGATTGACAGGGAGTGGAGGTAATGAGCAGTTCTTC. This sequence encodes CASRLTGSGGNEQFF.